This T cell receptor beta chain appears in the sequencing data of a study of shared clonotypes between healthy human individuals. About the study: The composition of the donors was a couple of women and a few men aged 18 to 49. Each donor contributed plates that comprised three CD4 naive, three CD4 memory, two CD8 naive and one CD8 memory.

TCRdb's table, derived via immunoSEQ multiplex PCR, lists solely in-frame clones and lacks some. Among millions of clones listed, 95% were seen once. This CDR3 contains 12 residues. J lost 4 bases, V lost 6 bases, and 1 base had no gene match. CDR1 and CDR2 (germline): MDHEN, SYDVKM. CD45RA+ naive and CD45RA-negative memory subsets were separated from CD4+ cells. This clonotype originated in a young man in good health. The chain joins TRBV28 to TRBJ1-1; 8 nucleotides line up with TRBD1. Sequencing was done on a sample of naive CD4+ T cells sorted from blood. The subset denotes: CD45RA+ positively selected. The CDR3 bases are TGTGCCAGCAGGGACAGGGCCACTGAAGCTTTCTTT. Its translation is CASRDRATEAFF. Complete variable domain (other parts from reference TRBV28 and TRBJ1-1): DVKVTQSSRYLVKRTGEKVFLECVQDMDHENMFWYRQDPGLGLRLIYFSYDVKMKEKGDIPEGYSVSREKKERFSLILESASTNQTSMYLCASRDRATEAFFGQGTRLTVV.